One and the same sample provided the 32 T cell receptor beta chains below, sequenced in a study of blood T cell repertoires in COVID-19. Sequenced by immunoSEQ multiplex PCR; TCRdb stores in-frame clones only, minus some. The repertoire holds roughly 150,000 clones, over 70% seen once, with about 6% in the top ten. The sample taken for sequencing was PBMCs or T cells enriched from blood (not recorded which). These receptor sequences come from a woman aged 40 to 50 with acute COVID-19.

The J gene is TRBJ1-1, the V gene TRBV27; 11 nucleotides align to TRBD1. The CDR3 length is 17 residues. Trimming removed 5 bases from V and 1 base from J; junction bases left unmatched: 9. Germline CDR1 MNHEY, CDR2 SMNVEV (reference sequence). The CDR3 bases are TGTGCCAGCAGTCAAACCGGGACAGGGGGAGAGAACACTGAAGCTTTCTTT. This sequence encodes CASSQTGTGGENTEAFF.

The chain has TRBV19 and TRBJ1-1; TRBD1 matches at 7 bases. The V and J ends lost 10 bases and 4 bases, in that order; junction bases with no gene match: 12. The CDR3 covers 14 residues. CDR1 LNHDA and CDR2 SQIVND come from the germline V gene (reference sequence). CDR3: CAIKTHTGVTEAFF. Here the CDR3 DNA reads TGTGCCATTAAGACCCACACAGGGGTCACTGAAGCTTTCTTT.

The J gene is TRBJ1-1, the V gene TRBV7-9, with D unclear. Trimming took off 5 bases at V and 2 bases at J, with 9 bases between the two ends. CDR3 size: 13 residues. Germline CDR1 and CDR2: SEHNR and FQNEAQ (reference sequence). The CDR3 DNA follows: TGTGCCAGCAGCGCAATTGGCAACACTGAAGCTTTCTTT. Translating it yields CASSAIGNTEAFF.

This clone was observed once. The chain recombines TRBV4-1 with TRBJ2-3, with D possibly being TRBD2 (6 bases). Between the trimmed V and J ends, which lost 3 bases and 3 bases, there was a span of 19 bases. Germline CDR1 is MGHRA and CDR2 is YSYEKL. The CDR3 loop spans 17 amino acids. CDR3 DNA: TGCGCCAGCAGCCAGCCCTTAATGGCGGGAATGACAGATACGCAGTATTTT. Protein product: CASSQPLMAGMTDTQYF.

The rearrangement uses TRBV5-1 and TRBJ1-6, with unresolved D. The CDR3 is 16 amino acids. CDR1 and CDR2 from the germline V gene are SGHRS and YFSETQ. V was clipped by 5 bases and J by 0 bases, with 12 bases between them. The chain's CDR3 is CASSHGFSSYNSPLHF. The DNA for the CDR3 is TGCGCCAGCAGTCATGGTTTTAGCTCCTATAATTCACCCCTCCACTTT.

The rearrangement joins TRBV5-4 to TRBJ2-3; D is unclear. V was shortened by 0 bases and J by 6 bases, with 11 bases between the two germline ends. CDR3 length equals 14 residues. CDR1 is SGHNT and CDR2 is YYREEE in the germline V gene (reference sequence). CDR3 region: CASSLGGEVDTQYF. CDR3 sequence (DNA): TGTGCCAGCAGCTTGGGCGGTGAAGTGGATACGCAGTATTTT.

The V gene is TRBV30, the J gene TRBJ2-1; TRBD2 aligns across 9 bases. This CDR3 is built from 15 residues. V shed 7 bases and J 6 bases; nucleotides not matched to a gene: 13. Germline V CDR1 and CDR2: GTSNPN, SVGIG (reference sequence). The CDR3 region has the DNA TGTGCCTCCCCCAGGGGCGGGAGGGATTCCAATGAGCAGTTCTTC. Residues: CASPRGGRDSNEQFF.

The V and J genes are TRBV5-6 and TRBJ2-1; 7 bases map to TRBD2. CDR3 length equals 15 residues. V shed 6 bases and J 8 bases; nucleotides not matched to a gene: 14. Germline V gene lookup returns CDR1 SGHDT and CDR2 YYEEEE. CDR3 sequence reads: CASIPTDGRRDEQFF. The CDR3 region has the DNA TGTGCCAGCATTCCTACCGACGGGAGGCGAGATGAGCAGTTCTTC.

This clone was seen a few times. The chain joins TRBV5-1 to TRBJ2-7; 8 nucleotides agree with TRBD1. After removal of 5 bases from V and 1 base from J, the junction contained 8 bases not matched to a gene. The CDR3 contains 15 residues. CDR1 and CDR2 from the germline V gene are SGHRS and YFSETQ. The CDR3 protein is CASRPGQGLSYEQYF. The CDR3 DNA reads TGCGCCAGCAGGCCAGGACAGGGATTATCCTACGAGCAGTACTTC.

The chain carries TRBV9 and TRBJ1-6; D unresolved. Trimming pared 0 bases from V and 9 bases from J, leaving 7 bases between. This CDR3 contains 13 residues. From germline, CDR1 is SGDLS and CDR2 YYNGEE. The CDR3 loop reads CASSVGAGSPLHF. CDR3 sequence (DNA): TGTGCCAGCAGCGTAGGGGCGGGTTCACCCCTCCACTTT.

The chain is built from TRBV5-1 and TRBJ2-1; TRBD2 agrees at 14 bases. Germline V CDR1 and CDR2: SGHRS, YFSETQ. This CDR3 contains 20 residues. The V gene end was trimmed by 2 bases and the J gene end by 0 bases; junction bases not matched to a gene: 10. As DNA, the CDR3 is TGCGCCAGCAGCTTTTCAGGACTAGCGGGAGGTCGAAGCTCCTACAATGAGCAGTTCTTC. Protein sequence: CASSFSGLAGGRSSYNEQFF.

This clone was seen a few times. The rearrangement links TRBV28 to TRBJ1-5; D remains ambiguous. Germline assignment: CDR1 MDHEN and CDR2 SYDVKM. CDR3 size: 15 residues. Trimming removed 3 bases from V and 5 bases from J, with 14 bases in between. CDR3 protein: CASSLSHSWDQPQHF. CDR3 nucleotides: TGTGCCAGCAGTTTGTCTCACAGTTGGGATCAGCCCCAGCATTTT.

The rearrangement joins TRBV6-5 to TRBJ2-7, with 8 positions matching TRBD2. Losses at the gene ends were 8 bases for V and 0 bases for J; bases not matched to a gene: 6. CDR3 length: 14 residues. The germline V gene has CDR1 MNHEY and CDR2 SVGAGI. Written as DNA, the CDR3 is TGTGCCAGCCGGCGGGGGGTTCGCTCCTACGAGCAGTACTTC. It encodes CASRRGVRSYEQYF.

V and J are TRBV7-9 and TRBJ1-6, with D possibly being TRBD1 (5 bases). V lost 5 bases to trimming and J lost 5 bases, with 10 bases between them. CDR3 length: 14 residues. Germline CDR1 SEHNR, CDR2 FQNEAQ (reference sequence). This chain's CDR3 is CASSRDSHNSPLHF. The CDR3 region has the DNA TGTGCCAGCAGCCGCGACAGCCATAATTCACCCCTCCACTTT. The full variable domain, its missing parts supplied by reference TRBV7-9 and TRBJ1-6, is DTGVSQNPRHKITKRGQNVTFRCDPISEHNRLYWYRQTLGQGPEFLTYFQNEAQLEKSRLLSDRFSAERPKGSFSTLEIQRTEQGDSAMYLCASSRDSHNSPLHFGNGTRLTVT.

This chain uses TRBV14 with TRBJ2-4, with TRBD1 as a possible D gene (5 bases). Trimming removed 1 base at V and 1 base at J, with 14 bases between. Germline loops: CDR1 SGHDN, CDR2 FVKESK. This CDR3 has 17 residues. DNA of the CDR3: TGTGCCAGCAGCCAAGGGCAGGGCTCCATGGCCAAAAACATTCAGTACTTC. It is translated as CASSQGQGSMAKNIQYF. The full variable domain, in which reference TRBV14 and TRBJ2-4 provide the parts outside the CDR3, is EAGVTQFPSHSVIEKGQTVTLRCDPISGHDNLYWYRRVMGKEIKFLLHFVKESKQDESGMPNNRFLAERTGGTYSTLKVQPAELEDSGVYFCASSQGQGSMAKNIQYFGAGTRLSVL.

The genes are TRBV9 and TRBJ1-5, with D maybe TRBD1 (6 bases). CDR3 length: 15 amino acids. Trimming shortened V by 4 bases and J by 0 bases, and 11 bases separated the two germline ends. Germline V gene data show CDR1 as SGDLS and CDR2 as YYNGEE. The CDR3: CASSPGQNSNQPQHF. CDR3 DNA: TGTGCCAGCAGCCCCGGACAGAATAGCAATCAGCCCCAGCATTTT.

The V and J genes are TRBV6-5 and TRBJ2-7; the D gene is possibly TRBD1 (6 bases). V was trimmed by 5 bases and J by 7 bases, leaving 9 bases between them. Germline-derived CDR1 and CDR2 are MNHEY and SVGAGI. This CDR3 is 11 amino acids long. The CDR3 coding sequence is TGTGCCAGCAGTCTAGGACAGGAGCAGTACTTC. Protein product: CASSLGQEQYF.

The chain links TRBV29-1 to TRBJ1-1, with D perhaps matching TRBD1 (5 bases). This CDR3 has 15 amino acids. V was clipped by 7 bases and J by 5 bases, with 23 bases between them. Per germline, CDR1 SQVTM and CDR2 ANQGSEA. CDR3 residues: CSAQGGAPRVTEAFF. CDR3 nucleotides: TGCAGCGCCCAAGGAGGGGCGCCACGAGTTACTGAAGCTTTCTTT.

V is TRBV7-2 and J is TRBJ1-5; tentative D call: TRBD1 (5 bases). The V end was cut by 7 bases, the J end by 4 bases, with 17 bases between. The germline CDR1 and CDR2 sequences are SGHTA and FQGNSA. This CDR3 has 15 residues. Here the CDR3 DNA reads TGTGCCAGCACCCCCGCCGGGGGTTGGAATCAGCCCCAGCATTTT. This codes for CASTPAGGWNQPQHF. Drawing the rest from reference TRBV7-2 and TRBJ1-5, the complete variable domain is GAGVSQSPSNKVTEKGKDVELRCDPISGHTALYWYRQSLGQGLEFLIYFQGNSAPDKSGLPSDRFSAERTGGSVSTLTIQRTQQEDSAVYLCASTPAGGWNQPQHFGDGTRLSIL.

This chain uses TRBV29-1 with TRBJ1-2; perhaps TRBD1 as D (6 bases). The V and J ends lost 7 bases and 4 bases respectively, with 13 bases between them. CDR1 and CDR2 from the germline V gene are SQVTM and ANQGSEA. This CDR3 is 12 amino acids long. The CDR3 DNA reads as TGCAGCGCCGAGGGGGGGACCTATGGCTACACCTTC. As protein: CSAEGGTYGYTF. Full variable domain (rest looked up from reference TRBV29-1 and TRBJ1-2): SAVISQKPSRDICQRGTSLTIQCQVDSQVTMMFWYRQQPGQSLTLIATANQGSEATYESGFVIDKFPISRPNLTFSTLTVSNMSPEDSSIYLCSAEGGTYGYTFGSGTRLTVV.

V usage is TRBV6-5 and J usage is TRBJ1-1, with 10 nucleotides matching TRBD1. The CDR3 covers 15 residues. With V trimmed by 6 bases and J by 0 bases, 4 bases remained unmatched. Per germline, CDR1 MNHEY and CDR2 SVGAGI. CDR3 DNA: TGTGCCAGCAGCCGGGACAGGGGTCTGAACACTGAAGCTTTCTTT. This translates into CASSRDRGLNTEAFF.

The rearrangement joins TRBV2 to TRBJ2-7; D is perhaps TRBD1 (6 bases). The length of the CDR3 is 11 residues. Between the trimmed V and J ends, which lost 8 bases and 2 bases, there was a span of 7 bases. Per germline, CDR1 SNHLY and CDR2 FYNNEI. This chain's CDR3 is CASGQTYEQYF. The DNA of the CDR3 is TGTGCCAGCGGACAGACCTACGAGCAGTACTTC.

V gene TRBV21-1 combines with J gene TRBJ2-5; the table's D call of TRBD1 was not tested on the DNA. TRBV21-1 counts as a pseudogene. The CDR3 contains 15 residues. The CDR3 nucleotides read TGTGCCAGCACTAGGGGGGACAGGGAAAAGGAGACCCAGTACTTC. It specifies CASTRGDREKETQYF.

CDR3 nucleotides: TGTGCCAGCAGCCTAAAGACAGGGGGCTTTGTTGAGACCCAGTACTTC. It codes for CASSLKTGGFVETQYF. V gene TRBV11-3 combines with J gene TRBJ2-5; TRBD1 matches at 10 bases. Looked up from germline, CDR1 is SGHNT and CDR2 is YENEEA. Trimming at V came to 5 bases and at J to 5 bases, leaving 11 bases not matched to a gene. The CDR3 is 16 residues long.

The table lists this clone with a few counts. The V and J genes are TRBV10-1 and TRBJ2-2; 8 nucleotides align to TRBD2. The CDR3 spans 14 residues. CDR1 WNHNN and CDR2 SYGVQD come from the germline V gene (reference sequence). The V gene end was trimmed by 9 bases and the J gene end by 4 bases; junction bases not matched to a gene: 7. This chain's CDR3 is CASRAGVGTGELFF. For the CDR3, the DNA is TGCGCCAGTAGAGCGGGAGTTGGCACCGGGGAGCTGTTTTTT.

This clone was observed many times. The rearrangement links TRBV6-4 to TRBJ2-3, with 10 positions matching TRBD2. The germline gives CDR1 MRHNA, CDR2 SNTAGT. Losses at the gene ends were 10 bases for V and 5 bases for J; bases not matched to a gene: 12. CDR3 length: 15 amino acids. The CDR3: CATSTIAGGRDTQYF. The CDR3, as DNA: TGTGCCACCTCTACTATAGCGGGAGGACGAGATACGCAGTATTTT.

The chain uses TRBV9 and TRBJ2-2, with D perhaps matching TRBD2 (5 bases). Germline V lookup: CDR1 SGDLS, CDR2 YYNGEE. Trimming took off 4 bases at V and 6 bases at J, with 13 bases between the two ends. The CDR3 has 14 amino acids. As DNA, the CDR3 is TGTGCCAGCAGCCAAGTAGCGTCTGCCGGGGAGCTGTTTTTT. As protein: CASSQVASAGELFF.

The rearrangement links TRBV6-6 to TRBJ1-2; 7 nucleotides align to TRBD1. CDR3 size: 12 residues. J was trimmed by 4 bases and V by 6 bases; bases with no gene match: 2. Germline-derived CDR1 and CDR2 are MNHNY and SVGAGI (reference sequence). CDR3 in amino acids: CASRPGGYGYTF. As DNA, the CDR3 is TGTGCCAGCAGACCAGGGGGCTATGGCTACACCTTC.

This rearrangement joins TRBV12-3 or TRBV12-4 to TRBJ2-2; D is undetermined. V shed 4 bases and J shed 6 bases, with 6 bases lying between them. The CDR3 consists of 12 residues. CDR3 bases: TGTGCCAGCAGTTATGCGGCCGGGGAGCTGTTTTTT. The encoded protein is CASSYAAGELFF.

The gene calls are TRBV11-3 and TRBJ1-1, with 10 positions matching TRBD1. J lost 3 bases, V lost 3 bases, and 1 base had no gene match. Germline V gives CDR1 SGHNT, CDR2 YENEEA. There are 14 residues in the CDR3. CDR3 DNA sequence: TGTGCCAGCAGCTTGACAGGGGGCCACACTGAAGCTTTCTTT. This encodes CASSLTGGHTEAFF. The variable domain in full, with the rest retrieved from reference TRBV11-3 and TRBJ1-1, is EAGVVQSPRYKIIEKKQPVAFWCNPISGHNTLYWYLQNLGQGPELLIRYENEEAVDDSQLPKDRFSAERLKGVDSTLKIQPAELGDSAVYLCASSLTGGHTEAFFGQGTRLTVV.

The V call is TRBV30, the J call TRBJ2-2; possible D gene TRBD1, 5 bases. The germline V gene encodes CDR1 GTSNPN and CDR2 SVGIG (reference sequence). There are 13 residues in the CDR3. Trimming stripped 1 base from V and 5 bases from J, with 8 bases between. Written as DNA, the CDR3 is TGTGCCTGGAGTGAAGGGGATACCGGGGAGCTGTTTTTT. It codes for CAWSEGDTGELFF.

The chain links TRBV24-1 to TRBJ1-2; D remains ambiguous. The germline CDR1 and CDR2 sequences are KGHDR and SFDVKD. V was cut by 4 bases and J by 7 bases, with 15 bases left in between. The CDR3 is 14 residues long. CDR3 DNA sequence: TGTGCCACCAGTGACCCCCCCCGAAGCCCTGGCTACACCTTC. Amino acids: CATSDPPRSPGYTF.